The TCR beta chain under discussion was sequenced for a study of blood T cells in healthy people across ages. The CDR3 covers 15 residues. V was shortened by 6 bases and J by 0 bases, with 15 bases between the two germline ends. Germline CDR1 DFQATT, CDR2 SNEGSKA (reference sequence). Each individual donor underwent a draw of approximately 9.8 milliliters of peripheral blood. Extraction yielded at least 5 micrograms of total RNA per sample. Using a J-beta primer mix together with a sample-barcoded 5' primer, a second PCR was run for about 6 to 12 cycles. A template-switch adaptor with 12 random nucleotides tagged each cDNA molecule. All samples gave at least 2.5 million CDR3-containing paired-end reads. TCRdb itself ran the 5' RACE reads through MiXCR, one entry per CDR3 protein. This sample yields some 700,000 distinct CDR3 sequences, of which 22% are seen a single time; 22% belongs to the top ten.

This clonotype has more than one count but fewer than ten. The sequenced sample consisted of blood. The sequence was obtained from an older man in good health. The chain uses TRBV20-1 and TRBJ2-1; D perhaps matches TRBD2 (5 bases). CDR3 DNA: TGCAGTGCACCCCCGAGGGCTAGCTCCTACAATGAGCAGTTCTTC. It translates to CSAPPRASSYNEQFF.